Listed below are T cell receptor beta chains from one sample, sequenced in a study of blood T cell repertoires in COVID-19. Some clones are missing from TCRdb's copy, which holds only in-frame ones; the method was immunoSEQ multiplex PCR. The table has approximately 240,000 clones, roughly four fifths seen once; the top ten hold under 4.5%. The source material was peripheral blood. These receptors all stem from a man in his fifties or sixties with acute or convalescent COVID-19. Both conserved end residues are part of each CDR3. A D gene is named only where the DNA matches it firmly. The listing skips clone size in some rows; elsewhere it reads once, few, many or a size class.

abundance	d_gene	j_gene	v_gene	len	CDR3aa	CDR3nt
once	TRBD2	TRBJ2-7	TRBV4-1	14	CASSQGLALDEQYF	TGCGCCAGCAGCCAGGGACTAGCGTTAGACGAGCAGTACTTC
-	-	TRBJ2-7	TRBV6-1	14	CASSEGYSLYEQYF	TGTGCCAGCAGTGAAGGGTACTCCCTATACGAGCAGTACTTC
-	-	TRBJ2-6	TRBV10-2	14	CASRSSGGANVLTF	TGCGCCAGCAGATCGAGTGGTGGGGCCAACGTCCTGACTTTC
once	TRBD1	TRBJ1-4	TRBV13	14	CASSFGTGDEKLFF	TGTGCCAGCAGCTTCGGGACAGGGGACGAAAAACTGTTTTTT
-	TRBD2	TRBJ2-5	TRBV2	15	CASRTGLAGQETQYF	TGTGCCAGCAGGACCGGACTAGCGGGGCAAGAGACCCAGTACTTC
-	-	TRBJ2-3	TRBV10-3	11	CAIAGTDTQYF	TGTGCCATCGCGGGTACAGATACGCAGTATTTT
-	TRBD2	TRBJ2-3	TRBV6-5	12	CASSYGGGPLYF	TGTGCCAGCAGTTACGGCGGGGGACCTCTGTATTTT
-	-	TRBJ1-5	TRBV12-3/TRBV12-4	13	CASRVTGNQPQHF	TGTGCCAGCAGAGTAACAGGCAATCAGCCCCAGCATTTT
-	TRBD1	TRBJ2-7	TRBV27	12	CASSFRGLEQYF	TGTGCCAGCAGTTTTAGGGGGCTCGAGCAGTACTTC
-	-	TRBJ1-2	TRBV15	14	CATSRQATNYGYTF	TGTGCCACCAGCAGACAGGCAACTAACTATGGCTACACCTTC
-	-	TRBJ1-4	TRBV3-1/TRBV3-2	15	CASSQLGRFNEKLFF	TGTGCCAGCAGCCAGTTGGGCAGGTTTAATGAAAAACTGTTTTTT
-	TRBD1	TRBJ1-1	TRBV30	16	CAWGPKPGQLNTEAFF	TGTGCCTGGGGACCTAAACCGGGACAGCTTAACACTGAAGCTTTCTTT
-	TRBD2	TRBJ2-3	TRBV11-2	18	CASSLEYKTSGGAYTQYF	TGTGCCAGCAGCTTAGAATATAAGACTAGCGGGGGGGCCTATACGCAGTATTTT
-	TRBD1	TRBJ2-1	TRBV7-9	14	CATRKGTGGLEQFF	TGTGCCACGAGAAAGGGGACAGGGGGCCTTGAGCAGTTCTTC
-	-	TRBJ1-1	TRBV19	14	CASSTREINTEAFF	TGTGCCAGTAGTACGCGGGAGATCAACACTGAAGCTTTCTTT
-	TRBD2	TRBJ2-5	TRBV20-1	12	CSASPGRETQYF	TGCAGTGCTAGTCCCGGGAGGGAGACCCAGTACTTC
-	-	TRBJ2-1	TRBV5-1	15	CASSPGGSEYNEQFF	TGCGCCAGCAGCCCTGGCGGTAGCGAGTACAATGAGCAGTTCTTC
-	TRBD1	TRBJ2-7	TRBV7-9	14	CASSLTGDYSEQYF	TGTGCCAGCAGCCTGACAGGGGATTACAGCGAGCAGTACTTC